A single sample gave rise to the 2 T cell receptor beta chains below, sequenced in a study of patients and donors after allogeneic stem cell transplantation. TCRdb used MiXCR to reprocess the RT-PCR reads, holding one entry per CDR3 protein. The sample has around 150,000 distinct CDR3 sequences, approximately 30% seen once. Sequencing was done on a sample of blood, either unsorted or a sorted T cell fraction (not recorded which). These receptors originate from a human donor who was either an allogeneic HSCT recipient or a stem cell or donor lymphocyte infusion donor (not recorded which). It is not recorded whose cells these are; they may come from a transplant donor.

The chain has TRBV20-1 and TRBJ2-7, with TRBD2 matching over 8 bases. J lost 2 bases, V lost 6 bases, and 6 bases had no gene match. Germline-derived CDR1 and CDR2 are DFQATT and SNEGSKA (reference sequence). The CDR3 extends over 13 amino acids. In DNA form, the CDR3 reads TGCAGTGCCCAGCGGGAGTCGGCCTACGAGCAGTACTTC. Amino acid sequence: CSAQRESAYEQYF.

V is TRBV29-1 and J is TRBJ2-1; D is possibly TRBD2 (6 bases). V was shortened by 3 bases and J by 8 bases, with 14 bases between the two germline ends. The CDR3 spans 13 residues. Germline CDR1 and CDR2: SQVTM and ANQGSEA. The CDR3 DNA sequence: TGCAGCGTTGATTTAGCTAGCGTATATGAGCAGTTCTTC. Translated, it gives CSVDLASVYEQFF.